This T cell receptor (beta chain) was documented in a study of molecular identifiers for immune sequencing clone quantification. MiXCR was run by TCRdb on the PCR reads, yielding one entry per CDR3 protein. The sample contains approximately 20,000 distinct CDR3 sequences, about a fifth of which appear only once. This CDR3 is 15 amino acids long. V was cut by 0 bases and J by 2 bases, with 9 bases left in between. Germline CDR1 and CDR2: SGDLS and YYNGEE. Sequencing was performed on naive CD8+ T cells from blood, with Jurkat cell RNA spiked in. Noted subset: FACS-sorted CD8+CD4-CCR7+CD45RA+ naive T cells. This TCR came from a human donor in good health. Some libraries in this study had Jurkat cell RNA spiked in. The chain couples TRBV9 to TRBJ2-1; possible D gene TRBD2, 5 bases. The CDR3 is CASSVGSSAYNEQFF. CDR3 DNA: TGTGCCAGCAGCGTAGGTAGTAGCGCCTACAATGAGCAGTTCTTC.